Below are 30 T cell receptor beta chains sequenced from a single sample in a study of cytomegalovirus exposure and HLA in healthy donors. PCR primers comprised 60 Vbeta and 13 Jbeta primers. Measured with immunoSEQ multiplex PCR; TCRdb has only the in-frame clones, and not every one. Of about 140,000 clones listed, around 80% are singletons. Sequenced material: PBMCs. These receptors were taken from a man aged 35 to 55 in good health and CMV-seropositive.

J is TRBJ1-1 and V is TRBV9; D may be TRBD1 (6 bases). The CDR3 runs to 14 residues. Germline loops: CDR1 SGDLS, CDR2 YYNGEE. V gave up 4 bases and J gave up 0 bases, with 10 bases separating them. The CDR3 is CASSLGHMNTEAFF. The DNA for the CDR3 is TGTGCCAGCAGCTTGGGACATATGAACACTGAAGCTTTCTTT. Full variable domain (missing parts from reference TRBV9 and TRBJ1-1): DSGVTQTPKHLITATGQRVTLRCSPRSGDLSVYWYQQSLDQGLQFLIQYYNGEERAKGNILERFSAQQFPDLHSELNLSSLELGDSALYFCASSLGHMNTEAFFGQGTRLTVV.

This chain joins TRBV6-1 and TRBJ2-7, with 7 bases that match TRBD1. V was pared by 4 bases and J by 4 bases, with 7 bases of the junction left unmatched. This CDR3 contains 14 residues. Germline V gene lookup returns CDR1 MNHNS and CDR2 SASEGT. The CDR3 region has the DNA TGTGCCAGCAGTGCGCCGGGACAGAAATACGAGCAGTACTTC. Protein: CASSAPGQKYEQYF.

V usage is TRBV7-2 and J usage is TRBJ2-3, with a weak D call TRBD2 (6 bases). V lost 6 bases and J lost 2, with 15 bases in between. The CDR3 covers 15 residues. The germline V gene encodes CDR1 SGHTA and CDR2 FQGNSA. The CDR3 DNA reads TGTGCCAGCAGTATACAGGACTACAACACAGATACGCAGTATTTT. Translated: CASSIQDYNTDTQYF.

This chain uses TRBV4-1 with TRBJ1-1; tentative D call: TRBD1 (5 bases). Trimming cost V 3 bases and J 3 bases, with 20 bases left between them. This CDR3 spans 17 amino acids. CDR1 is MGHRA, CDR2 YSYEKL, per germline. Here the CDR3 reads CASSHGGGDVRDTEAFF. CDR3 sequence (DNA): TGCGCCAGCAGCCATGGGGGGGGAGACGTCCGGGACACTGAAGCTTTCTTT.

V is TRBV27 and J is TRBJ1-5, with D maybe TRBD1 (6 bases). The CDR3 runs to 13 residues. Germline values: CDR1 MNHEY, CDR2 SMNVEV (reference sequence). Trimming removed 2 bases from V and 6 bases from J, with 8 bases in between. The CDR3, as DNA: TGTGCCAGCAGTTTAACAGGGCCTCAGCCCCAGCATTTT. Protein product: CASSLTGPQPQHF.

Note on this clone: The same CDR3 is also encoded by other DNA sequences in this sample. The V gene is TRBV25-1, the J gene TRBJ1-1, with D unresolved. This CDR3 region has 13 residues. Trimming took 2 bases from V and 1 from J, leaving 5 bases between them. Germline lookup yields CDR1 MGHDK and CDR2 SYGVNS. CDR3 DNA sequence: TGTGCCAGCAGTGAACGTCGGAACACTGAAGCTTTCTTT. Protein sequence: CASSERRNTEAFF.

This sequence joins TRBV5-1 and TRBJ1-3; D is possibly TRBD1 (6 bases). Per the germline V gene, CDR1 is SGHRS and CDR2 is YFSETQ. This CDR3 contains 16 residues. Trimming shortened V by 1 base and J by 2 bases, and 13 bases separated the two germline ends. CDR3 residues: CASSLNGAGAGNTIYF. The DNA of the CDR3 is TGCGCCAGCAGCTTGAATGGGGCAGGGGCTGGAAACACCATATATTTT.

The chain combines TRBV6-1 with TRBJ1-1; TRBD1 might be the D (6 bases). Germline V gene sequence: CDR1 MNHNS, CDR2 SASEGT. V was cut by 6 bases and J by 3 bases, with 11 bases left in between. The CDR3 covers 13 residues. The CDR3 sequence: CASRQGRDTEAFF. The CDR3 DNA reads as TGTGCCAGCAGACAGGGTAGGGACACTGAAGCTTTCTTT.

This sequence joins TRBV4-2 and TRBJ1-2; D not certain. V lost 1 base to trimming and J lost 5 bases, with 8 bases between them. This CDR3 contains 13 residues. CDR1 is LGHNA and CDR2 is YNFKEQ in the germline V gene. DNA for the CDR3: TGTGCCAGCAGCCAAGTGGCACAGTATGGCTACACCTTC. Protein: CASSQVAQYGYTF.

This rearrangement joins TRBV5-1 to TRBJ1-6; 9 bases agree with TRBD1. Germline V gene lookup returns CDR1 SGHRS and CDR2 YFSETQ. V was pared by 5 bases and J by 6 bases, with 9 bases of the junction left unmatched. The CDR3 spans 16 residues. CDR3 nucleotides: TGCGCCAGCAGTTGGACAGGGGACATTCCTAATTCACCCCTCCACTTT. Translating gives CASSWTGDIPNSPLHF.

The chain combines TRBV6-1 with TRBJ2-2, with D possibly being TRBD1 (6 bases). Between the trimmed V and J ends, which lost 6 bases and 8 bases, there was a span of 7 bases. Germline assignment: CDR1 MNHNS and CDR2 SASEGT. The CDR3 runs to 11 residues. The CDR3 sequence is CASRDRGELFF. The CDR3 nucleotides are TGTGCCAGCAGAGACAGGGGGGAGCTGTTTTTT.

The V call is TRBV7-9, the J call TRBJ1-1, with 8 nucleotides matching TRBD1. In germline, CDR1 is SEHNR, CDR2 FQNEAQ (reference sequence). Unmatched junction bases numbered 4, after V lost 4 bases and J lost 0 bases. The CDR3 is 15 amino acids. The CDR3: CASSYGQGVNTEAFF. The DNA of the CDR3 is TGTGCCAGCAGCTACGGACAGGGAGTGAACACTGAAGCTTTCTTT.

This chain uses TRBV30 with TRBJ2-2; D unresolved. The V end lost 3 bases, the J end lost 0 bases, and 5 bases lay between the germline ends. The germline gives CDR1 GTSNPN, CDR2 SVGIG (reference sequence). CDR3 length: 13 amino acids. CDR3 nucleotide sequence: TGTGCCTGGAGGTCAGCGAACACCGGGGAGCTGTTTTTT. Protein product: CAWRSANTGELFF.

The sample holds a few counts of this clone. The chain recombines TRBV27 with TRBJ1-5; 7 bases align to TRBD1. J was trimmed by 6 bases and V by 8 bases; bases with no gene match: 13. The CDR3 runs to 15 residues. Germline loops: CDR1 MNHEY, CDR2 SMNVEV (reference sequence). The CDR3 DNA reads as TGTGCCAGCGGTACTCAGAGACAGGGAGGTCAGCCCCAGCATTTT. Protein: CASGTQRQGGQPQHF.

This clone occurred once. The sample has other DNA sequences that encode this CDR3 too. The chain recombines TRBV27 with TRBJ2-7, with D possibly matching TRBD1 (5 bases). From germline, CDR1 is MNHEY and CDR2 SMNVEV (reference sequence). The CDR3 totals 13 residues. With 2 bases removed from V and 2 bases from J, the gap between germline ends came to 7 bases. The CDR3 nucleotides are TGTGCCAGCAGTTTACAGGGAACCTACGAGCAGTACTTC. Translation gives CASSLQGTYEQYF.

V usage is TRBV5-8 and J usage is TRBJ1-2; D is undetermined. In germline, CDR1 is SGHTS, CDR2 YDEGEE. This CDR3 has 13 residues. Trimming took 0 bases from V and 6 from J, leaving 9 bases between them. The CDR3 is CASSLAGVDGYTF. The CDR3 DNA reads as TGTGCCAGCAGCTTGGCCGGGGTGGATGGCTACACCTTC.

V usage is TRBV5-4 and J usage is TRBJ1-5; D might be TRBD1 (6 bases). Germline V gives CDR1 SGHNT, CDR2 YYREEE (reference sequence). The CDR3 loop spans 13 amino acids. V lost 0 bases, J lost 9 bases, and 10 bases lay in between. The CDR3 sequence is CASSLEGGGPQHF. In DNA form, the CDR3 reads TGTGCCAGCAGCTTGGAGGGAGGGGGGCCCCAGCATTTT.

CDR3 coding DNA: TGTGCCAGCAGCTTTCTCGGGAGAATCGATGAGCAGTTCTTC. This translates into CASSFLGRIDEQFF. The V and J genes are TRBV7-3 and TRBJ2-1; weak D call: TRBD2 (6 bases). The germline gives CDR1 SGHTA, CDR2 FQGTGA. The V end was cut by 3 bases, the J end by 8 bases, with 14 bases between. The CDR3 is 14 amino acids.

The CDR3 DNA is TGTGCCAGCAGCGTAGCCCCTTTGACAGGGTACAGCTATGGCTACACCTTC. This gives the protein CASSVAPLTGYSYGYTF. The chain is built from TRBV9 and TRBJ1-2, with 7 bases that match TRBD1. The CDR3 runs to 17 residues. V lost 0 bases to trimming and J lost 4 bases; unmatched junction nucleotides: 12. The V gene's germline CDR1 is SGDLS and CDR2 YYNGEE. The full variable domain, with the rest looked up from reference TRBV9 and TRBJ1-2, is DSGVTQTPKHLITATGQRVTLRCSPRSGDLSVYWYQQSLDQGLQFLIQYYNGEERAKGNILERFSAQQFPDLHSELNLSSLELGDSALYFCASSVAPLTGYSYGYTFGSGTRLTVV.

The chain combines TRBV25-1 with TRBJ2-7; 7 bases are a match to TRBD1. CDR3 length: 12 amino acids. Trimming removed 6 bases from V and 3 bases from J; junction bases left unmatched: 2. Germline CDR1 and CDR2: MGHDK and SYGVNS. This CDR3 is CASRDRYYEQYF. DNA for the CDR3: TGTGCCAGCAGGGACAGGTACTACGAGCAGTACTTC.

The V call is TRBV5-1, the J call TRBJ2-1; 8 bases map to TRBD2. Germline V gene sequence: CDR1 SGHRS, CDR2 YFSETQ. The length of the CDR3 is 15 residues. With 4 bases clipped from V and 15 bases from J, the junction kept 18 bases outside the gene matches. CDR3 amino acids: CASSPEPGLVLGTFF. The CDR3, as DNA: TGCGCCAGCAGCCCGGAACCGGGACTAGTCTTAGGAACGTTCTTC.

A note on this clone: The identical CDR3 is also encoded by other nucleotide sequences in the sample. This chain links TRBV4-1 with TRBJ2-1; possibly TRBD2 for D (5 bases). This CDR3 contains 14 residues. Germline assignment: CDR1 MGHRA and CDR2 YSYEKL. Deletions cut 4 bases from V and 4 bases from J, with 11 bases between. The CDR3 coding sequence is TGCGCCAGCAGCCCTAGCATACGGTACAATGAGCAGTTCTTC. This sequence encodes CASSPSIRYNEQFF.

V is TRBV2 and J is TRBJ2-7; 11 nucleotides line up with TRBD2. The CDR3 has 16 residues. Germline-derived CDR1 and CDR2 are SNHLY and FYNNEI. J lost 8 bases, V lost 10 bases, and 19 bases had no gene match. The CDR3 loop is CATSDPGGTSGFKQYF. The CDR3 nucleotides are TGTGCCACTTCGGATCCTGGAGGGACTAGCGGATTTAAGCAGTACTTC.

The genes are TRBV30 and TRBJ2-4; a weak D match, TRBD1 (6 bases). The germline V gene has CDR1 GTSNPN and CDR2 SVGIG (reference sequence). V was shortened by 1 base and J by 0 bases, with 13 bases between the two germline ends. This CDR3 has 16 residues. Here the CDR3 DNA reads TGTGCCTGGAGTGGTTGGACAGCTCTAGCCAAAAACATTCAGTACTTC. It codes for CAWSGWTALAKNIQYF. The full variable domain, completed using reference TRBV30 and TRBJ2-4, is SQTIHQWPATLVQPVGSPLSLECTVEGTSNPNLYWYRQAAGRGLQLLFYSVGIGQISSEVPQNLSASRPQDRQFILSSKKLLLSDSGFYLCAWSGWTALAKNIQYFGAGTRLSVL.

CDR3 nucleotides: TGTGCCAGCAGCCAAAGACTAGGTAGGGATGAGCAGTTCTTC. Protein product: CASSQRLGRDEQFF. The J gene is TRBJ2-1, the V gene TRBV4-2; D is possibly TRBD2 (6 bases). V was shortened by 2 bases and J by 8 bases, with 13 bases between the two germline ends. CDR1 is LGHNA and CDR2 is YNFKEQ in the germline V gene. This CDR3 has 14 amino acids.

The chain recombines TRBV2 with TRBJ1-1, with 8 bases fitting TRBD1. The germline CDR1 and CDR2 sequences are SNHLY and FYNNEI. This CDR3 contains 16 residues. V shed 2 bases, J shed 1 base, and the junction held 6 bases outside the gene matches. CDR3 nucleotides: TGTGCCAGCAGTGAATTTCTCGGGACAGGGAACACTGAAGCTTTCTTT. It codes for CASSEFLGTGNTEAFF. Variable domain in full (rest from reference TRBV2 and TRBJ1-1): EPEVTQTPSHQVTQMGQEVILRCVPISNHLYFYWYRQILGQKVEFLVSFYNNEISEKSEIFDDQFSVERPDGSNFTLKIRSTKLEDSAMYFCASSEFLGTGNTEAFFGQGTRLTVV.

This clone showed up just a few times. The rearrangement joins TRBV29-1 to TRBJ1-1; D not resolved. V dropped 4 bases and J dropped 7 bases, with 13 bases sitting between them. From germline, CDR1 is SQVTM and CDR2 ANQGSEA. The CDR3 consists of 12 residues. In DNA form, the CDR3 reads TGCAGCGTTGCCCCCTTGGGAGTTGAAGCTTTCTTT. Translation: CSVAPLGVEAFF.

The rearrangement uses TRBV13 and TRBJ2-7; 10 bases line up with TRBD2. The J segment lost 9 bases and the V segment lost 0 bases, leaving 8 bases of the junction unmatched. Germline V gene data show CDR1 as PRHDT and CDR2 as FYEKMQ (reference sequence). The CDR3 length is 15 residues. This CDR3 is CASSLGAGGPYGQYF. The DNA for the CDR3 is TGTGCCAGCAGCTTAGGAGCGGGAGGGCCGTATGGGCAGTACTTC.

CDR3 nucleotide sequence: TGCGCCAGCAGACCTGGACTAGCGGGAGGTAACGAGCAGTACTTC. This translates into CASRPGLAGGNEQYF. This chain joins TRBV4-1 and TRBJ2-7, with 14 nucleotides matching TRBD2. The CDR3 contains 15 residues. CDR1 is MGHRA, CDR2 YSYEKL, per germline. Germline trimming cut 6 bases from V and 5 bases from J; bases unmatched to any gene: 6.

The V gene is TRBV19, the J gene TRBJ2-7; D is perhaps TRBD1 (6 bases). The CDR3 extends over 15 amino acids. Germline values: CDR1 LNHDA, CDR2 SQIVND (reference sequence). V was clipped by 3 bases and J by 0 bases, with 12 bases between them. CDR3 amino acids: CASSMLAGASYEQYF. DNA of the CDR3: TGTGCCAGTAGTATGCTCGCAGGGGCCTCCTACGAGCAGTACTTC.